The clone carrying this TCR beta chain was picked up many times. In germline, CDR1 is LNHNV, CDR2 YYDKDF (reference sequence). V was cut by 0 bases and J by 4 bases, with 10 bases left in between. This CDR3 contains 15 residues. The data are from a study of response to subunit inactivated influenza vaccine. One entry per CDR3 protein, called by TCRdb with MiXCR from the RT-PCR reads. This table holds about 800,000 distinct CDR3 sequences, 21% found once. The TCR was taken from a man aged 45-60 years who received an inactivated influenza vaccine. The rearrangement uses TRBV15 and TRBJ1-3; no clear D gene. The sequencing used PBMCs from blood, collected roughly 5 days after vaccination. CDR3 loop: CATSRDGRHGNTIYF. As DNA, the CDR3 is TGTGCCACCAGCAGAGATGGGCGACACGGAAACACCATATATTTT.